The text below deals with one T cell receptor (beta chain). Its antigen is still unknown. Vbeta (60) and Jbeta (13) primers were used in the PCR. As originally analysed: The count from a later analysis was tens of millions of unique TCR beta chains, some 10 million of them shared. Measured with immunoSEQ multiplex PCR; TCRdb has only the in-frame clones, and not every one. V and J calls plus clone size are reproduced from that table; the DNA served to infer D and trimming. Of more than 85,000 clones in the sample, under 85% were seen once. The sample comes from a study of cytomegalovirus exposure and HLA in healthy donors. Study as a whole: Earlier results showed roughly 120 million unique TCR beta sequences derived from some 180 million T cells. Study conclusions and caveats: Despite most TCR sequences being rare, some public TCRs occurred in many donors. A later look showed TCR association rates differing by HLA locus, highest for DRB1 and lowest for HLA-C.

CDR3 length: 14 residues. V trimming: 4 bases; J trimming: 2 bases; junction bases outside the gene matches: 4. The germline V gene encodes CDR1 MNHNY and CDR2 SVGAGI (reference sequence). Sequenced sample: PBMCs. V is TRBV6-6 and J is TRBJ2-5, with 7 nucleotides matching TRBD1. The origin of this receptor is a man aged 35-49 years in good health and CMV-seronegative. Written as DNA, the CDR3 is TGTGCCAGCAGTTGGGGACAGAATCAAGAGACCCAGTACTTC. Amino acids: CASSWGQNQETQYF.